A few counts support the clone carrying this T cell receptor (beta chain). Its specificity is not known. Time point of the sample: late sampling 161 to 241 days after vaccination in a few convalescent patients. Stated treatment: approximately nine-day PBMC culture with coronavirus spike peptide pools or control peptides (ViraFEST assay). These data belong to a study of vaccination and CD4 T cells after COVID-19. About the study: SARS-CoV-2, HCoV-NL63, HCoV-OC43 and HCoV-229E supplied the overlapping spike peptides used to stimulate cells. The study's findings and limits: SARS-CoV-2-reactive clonotype medians increased from about 20 to 38, not significantly.

With the Oncomine TCR Beta short-read assay, DNA from cultured CD4+ T cells was sequenced. TCRdb re-derived calls from the PCR reads in MiXCR, one entry per CDR3 protein. The sample lists approximately 20,000 distinct CDR3 sequences; about a third were seen once. Germline CDR1 and CDR2: SGHTA and FQGTGA. This CDR3 is built from 13 residues. Trimming cost V 3 bases and J 7 bases, with 10 bases left between them. V gene TRBV7-3 combines with J gene TRBJ2-1, with D maybe TRBD1 (5 bases). The material was CD4+ T cells from blood, cultured in vitro, obtained about 7 months after SARS-CoV-2 vaccination. The receptor was derived from a human donor who had recovered from COVID-19. The CDR3 sequence is CASSLDRQNEQFF. DNA for the CDR3: TGTGCCAGCAGCTTGGATCGACAGAATGAGCAGTTCTTC.